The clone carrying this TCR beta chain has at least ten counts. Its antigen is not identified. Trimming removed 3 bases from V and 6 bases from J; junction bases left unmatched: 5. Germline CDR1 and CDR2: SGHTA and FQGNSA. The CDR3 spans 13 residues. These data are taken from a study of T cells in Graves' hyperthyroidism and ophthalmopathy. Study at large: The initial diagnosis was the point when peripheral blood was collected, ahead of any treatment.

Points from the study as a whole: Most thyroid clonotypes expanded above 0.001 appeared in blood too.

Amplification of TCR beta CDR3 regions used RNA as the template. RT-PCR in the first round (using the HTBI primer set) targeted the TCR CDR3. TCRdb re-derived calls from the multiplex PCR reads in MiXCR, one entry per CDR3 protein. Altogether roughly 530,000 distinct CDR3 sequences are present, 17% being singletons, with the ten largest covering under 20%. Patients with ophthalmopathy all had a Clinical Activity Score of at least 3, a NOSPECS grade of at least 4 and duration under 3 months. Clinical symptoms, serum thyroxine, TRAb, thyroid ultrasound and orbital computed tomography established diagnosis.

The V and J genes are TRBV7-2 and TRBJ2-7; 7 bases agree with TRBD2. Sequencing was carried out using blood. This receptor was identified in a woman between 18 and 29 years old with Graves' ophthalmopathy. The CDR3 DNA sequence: TGTGCCAGCAGCTTTAACCGACTAGCCGAGCAGTACTTC. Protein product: CASSFNRLAEQYF. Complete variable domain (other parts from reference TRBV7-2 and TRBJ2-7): GAGVSQSPSNKVTEKGKDVELRCDPISGHTALYWYRQSLGQGLEFLIYFQGNSAPDKSGLPSDRFSAERTGGSVSTLTIQRTQQEDSAVYLCASSFNRLAEQYFGPGTRLTVT.